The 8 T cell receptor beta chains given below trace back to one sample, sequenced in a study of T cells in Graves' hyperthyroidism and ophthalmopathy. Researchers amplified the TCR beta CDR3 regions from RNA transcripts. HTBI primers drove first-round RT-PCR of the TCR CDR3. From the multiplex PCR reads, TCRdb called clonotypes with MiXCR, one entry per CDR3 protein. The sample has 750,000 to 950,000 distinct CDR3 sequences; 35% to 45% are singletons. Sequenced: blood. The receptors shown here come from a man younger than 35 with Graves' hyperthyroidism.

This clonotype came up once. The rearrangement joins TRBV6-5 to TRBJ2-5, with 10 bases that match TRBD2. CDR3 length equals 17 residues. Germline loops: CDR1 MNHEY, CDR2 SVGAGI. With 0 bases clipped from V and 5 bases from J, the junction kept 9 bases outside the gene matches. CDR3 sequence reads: CASSYSGVAGGRETQYF. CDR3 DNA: TGTGCCAGCAGTTACTCGGGGGTAGCGGGAGGTCGGGAGACCCAGTACTTC.

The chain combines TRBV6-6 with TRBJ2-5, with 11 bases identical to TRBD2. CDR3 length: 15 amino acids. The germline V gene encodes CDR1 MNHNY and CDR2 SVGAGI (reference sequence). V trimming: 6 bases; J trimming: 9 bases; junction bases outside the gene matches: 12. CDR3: CASSDGTSGRGAQYF. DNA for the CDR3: TGTGCCAGCAGCGACGGGACTAGCGGACGGGGGGCCCAGTACTTC.

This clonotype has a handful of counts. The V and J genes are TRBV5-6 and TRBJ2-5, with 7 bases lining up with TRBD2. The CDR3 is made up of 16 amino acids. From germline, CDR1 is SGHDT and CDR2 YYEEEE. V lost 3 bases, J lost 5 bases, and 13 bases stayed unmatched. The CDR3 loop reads CASSSPRREGSETQYF. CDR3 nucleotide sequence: TGTGCCAGCAGCTCCCCCCGCAGGGAGGGTAGTGAGACCCAGTACTTC.

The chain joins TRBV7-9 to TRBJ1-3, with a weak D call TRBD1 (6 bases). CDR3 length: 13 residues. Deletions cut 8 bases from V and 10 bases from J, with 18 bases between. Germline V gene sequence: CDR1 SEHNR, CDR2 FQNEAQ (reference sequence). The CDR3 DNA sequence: TGTGCCAGCGCGGGGGGGCCGGGGGAGACCATATATTTT. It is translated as CASAGGPGETIYF.

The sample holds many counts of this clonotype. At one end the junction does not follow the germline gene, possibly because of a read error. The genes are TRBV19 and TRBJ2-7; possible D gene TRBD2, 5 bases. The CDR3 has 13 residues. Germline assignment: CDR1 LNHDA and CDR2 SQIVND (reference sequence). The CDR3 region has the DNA TGTGCCAGTGGAGGCGCCCTTTCCTCCGAGCAGTACTTC. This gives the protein CASGGALSSEQYF. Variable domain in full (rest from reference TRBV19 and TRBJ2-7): DGGITQSPKYLFRKEGQNVTLSCEQNLNHDAMYWYRQDPGQGLRLIYYSQIVNDFQKGDIAEGYSVSREKKESFPLTVTSAQKNPTAFYLCASGGALSSEQYFGPGTRLTVT.

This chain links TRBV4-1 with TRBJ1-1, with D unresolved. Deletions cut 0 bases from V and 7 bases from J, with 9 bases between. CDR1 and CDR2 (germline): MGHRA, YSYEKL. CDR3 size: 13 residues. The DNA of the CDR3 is TGCGCCAGCAGCCAAGACCGCAAGCTTGAAGCTTTCTTT. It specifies CASSQDRKLEAFF.

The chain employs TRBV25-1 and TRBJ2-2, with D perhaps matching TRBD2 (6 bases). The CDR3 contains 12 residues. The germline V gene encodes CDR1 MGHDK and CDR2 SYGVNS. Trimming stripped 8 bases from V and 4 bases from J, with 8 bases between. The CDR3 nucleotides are TGTGCCAGCGTGGAGGGCACCGGGGAGCTGTTTTTT. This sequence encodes CASVEGTGELFF. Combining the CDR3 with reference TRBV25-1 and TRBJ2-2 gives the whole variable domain EADIYQTPRYLVIGTGKKITLECSQTMGHDKMYWYQQDPGMELHLIHYSYGVNSTEKGDLSSESTVSRIRTEHFPLTLESARPSHTSQYLCASVEGTGELFFGEGSRLTVL.

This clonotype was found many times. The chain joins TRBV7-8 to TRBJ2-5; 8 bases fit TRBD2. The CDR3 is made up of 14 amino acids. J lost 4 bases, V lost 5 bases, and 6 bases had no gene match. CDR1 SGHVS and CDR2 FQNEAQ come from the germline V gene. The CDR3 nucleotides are TGTGCCAGCAGCGTGAGCGGGAGCGGAGAGACCCAGTACTTC. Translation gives CASSVSGSGETQYF.